The T cell receptor (beta chain) described here comes from a study of OX40 agonist ivuxolimab in advanced cancers. Profiling relied on immunoSEQ multiplex PCR, and the TCRdb table lists in-frame clones only, not all of them. The table records roughly 16,000 clones, around 80% of them present only once. The germline gives CDR1 SGHDN, CDR2 FVKESK. The CDR3 runs to 16 residues. V gave up 0 bases and J gave up 10 bases; unmatched junction bases: 12. The sequence came from an adult with an advanced solid tumor such as melanoma, head and neck, liver or kidney cancer. Sequenced here: CD4+ or CD8+ T cells sorted from blood, sampled in a trial of the OX40 agonist ivuxolimab. The rearrangement links TRBV14 to TRBJ2-3; 8 positions agree with TRBD1. The CDR3 DNA follows: TGTGCCAGCAGCCAAGATTGGAGGACAGGGCCCAGGGCGCAGTATTTT. It codes for CASSQDWRTGPRAQYF. Based on the CDR3 plus reference TRBV14 and TRBJ2-3, the full variable domain is EAGVTQFPSHSVIEKGQTVTLRCDPISGHDNLYWYRRVMGKEIKFLLHFVKESKQDESGMPNNRFLAERTGGTYSTLKVQPAELEDSGVYFCASSQDWRTGPRAQYFGPGTRLTVL.